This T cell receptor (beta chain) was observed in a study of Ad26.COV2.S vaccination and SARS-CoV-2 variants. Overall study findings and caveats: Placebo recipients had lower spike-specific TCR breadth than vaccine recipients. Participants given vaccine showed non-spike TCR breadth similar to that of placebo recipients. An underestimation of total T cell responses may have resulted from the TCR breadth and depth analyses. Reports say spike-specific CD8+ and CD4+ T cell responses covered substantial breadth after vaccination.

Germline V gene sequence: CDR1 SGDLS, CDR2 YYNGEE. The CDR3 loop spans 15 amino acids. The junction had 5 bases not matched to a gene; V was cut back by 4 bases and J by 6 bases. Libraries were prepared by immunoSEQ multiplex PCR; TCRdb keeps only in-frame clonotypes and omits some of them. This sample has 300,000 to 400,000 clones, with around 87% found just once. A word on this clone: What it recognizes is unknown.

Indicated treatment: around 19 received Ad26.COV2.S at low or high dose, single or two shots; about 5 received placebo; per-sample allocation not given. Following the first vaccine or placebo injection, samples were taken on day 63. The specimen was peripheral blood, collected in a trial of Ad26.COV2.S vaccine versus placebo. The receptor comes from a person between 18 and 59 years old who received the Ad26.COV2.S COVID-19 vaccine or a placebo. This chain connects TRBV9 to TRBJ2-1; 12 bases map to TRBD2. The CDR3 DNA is TGTGCCAGCAGCTCCCGGACTAGCGGGATCAATGAGCAGTTCTTC. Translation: CASSSRTSGINEQFF. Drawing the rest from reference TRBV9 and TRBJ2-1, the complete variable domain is DSGVTQTPKHLITATGQRVTLRCSPRSGDLSVYWYQQSLDQGLQFLIQYYNGEERAKGNILERFSAQQFPDLHSELNLSSLELGDSALYFCASSSRTSGINEQFFGPGTRLTVL.